This is a list of T cell receptor beta chains from one sample in a study of cytomegalovirus exposure and HLA in healthy donors. Sequenced by immunoSEQ multiplex PCR; TCRdb stores in-frame clones only, minus some. The sample shows 80,000 to 95,000 clones, 85% to 95% of them seen only once. The sequenced sample consisted of PBMCs. Every receptor here comes from a woman in her 30s in good health and CMV-seropositive. Both conserved end residues are part of each CDR3. The order of the fields is D gene, V gene, J gene, CDR3 DNA, CDR3 protein. D genes are given only for firm matches.

D gene: -; V gene: TRBV28; J gene: TRBJ1-2; CDR3 DNA: TGTGCCAGCAGTTTATCACAGAACTATGGCTACACCTTC; CDR3 protein: CASSLSQNYGYTF
D gene: TRBD1; V gene: TRBV11-3; J gene: TRBJ2-1; CDR3 DNA: TGTGCCAGCAGCAGGGGACAGGGGTACAATGAGCAGTTCTTC; CDR3 protein: CASSRGQGYNEQFF
D gene: -; V gene: TRBV6-6; J gene: TRBJ2-7; CDR3 DNA: TGTGCCAGCAGTTCCCCAGGGCTATACGAGCAGTACTTC; CDR3 protein: CASSSPGLYEQYF
D gene: TRBD2; V gene: TRBV19; J gene: TRBJ2-3; CDR3 DNA: TGTGCCAGTAGCGGGACTAGCGGCCCAGATACGCAGTATTTT; CDR3 protein: CASSGTSGPDTQYF
D gene: -; V gene: TRBV28; J gene: TRBJ2-2; CDR3 DNA: TGTGCCAGCAGCCAACATGGACAGTACACCGGGGAGCTGTTTTTT; CDR3 protein: CASSQHGQYTGELFF
D gene: -; V gene: TRBV28; J gene: TRBJ2-7; CDR3 DNA: TGTGCCAGCAGGAAGGACAGCGCAACCTACGAGCAGTACTTC; CDR3 protein: CASRKDSATYEQYF
D gene: -; V gene: TRBV6-6; J gene: TRBJ1-4; CDR3 DNA: TGTGCCAGCAGTTATTCGGGAGCTACTAATGAAAAACTGTTTTTT; CDR3 protein: CASSYSGATNEKLFF
D gene: TRBD2; V gene: TRBV10-3; J gene: TRBJ2-1; CDR3 DNA: TGTGCCATCAGTGGTCTAGCGGGAAATGGAGGCTACAATGAGCAGTTCTTC; CDR3 protein: CAISGLAGNGGYNEQFF
D gene: TRBD1; V gene: TRBV27; J gene: TRBJ2-1; CDR3 DNA: TGTGCCAGCAAGGGGGCGTGGAGACATGAGCAGTTCTTC; CDR3 protein: CASKGAWRHEQFF
D gene: -; V gene: TRBV28; J gene: TRBJ2-5; CDR3 DNA: TGTGCCAGCATCCCCACAAACCAAGAGACCCAGTACTTC; CDR3 protein: CASIPTNQETQYF